This T cell receptor beta chain was retrieved from a study of T cells after yellow fever vaccination. Study-level information: Those fractions that held only low numbers of cells were prepared using the SMART-Seq v4 Ultra Low Input RNA kit. Whole-study results and caveats: The booster response re-showed most primary clones: over 95% CD4, 88% CD8. In FACS-sorted repertoires, abundant clonotypes from the bulk population could appear as contaminants. It was a small share of clonotypes that appeared in both CD4 and CD8 compartments.

The CDR3 has 13 amino acids. Germline assignment: CDR1 MNHEY and CDR2 SVGAGI. TCRdb recomputed calls from the 5' RACE reads with MiXCR, one row per CDR3 protein. The data show 60,000 to 85,000 distinct CDR3 sequences, roughly 7.4% seen once. For this clonotype: Antigen unknown. A much bigger clone sits one base away, suggesting this may be a read error.

The chain has TRBV6-5 and TRBJ2-3; D ambiguous. Sequenced here: CD8+ T cells sorted from PBMCs, sampled 5 days after the first yellow fever vaccination. This clonotype was sampled from a man aged 18 to 30 who received the YFV17D yellow fever vaccine. CDR3 sequence (DNA): TGTGCCAGAAGTTATTACTTCACAGATACGCAGTATTTT. Its protein product is CARSYYFTDTQYF.